These T cell receptor beta chains were read from a single sample in a study of siplizumab effects on memory and regulatory T cells. Some clones are missing from TCRdb's copy, which holds only in-frame ones; the method was immunoSEQ multiplex PCR. The sample lists about 97,000 clones, 92% seen once, with 0.85% to 1.3% in the top ten. Sequencing input: CD4+ T cells sorted from blood. Source of these receptors: a human donor in good health. The CDR3 runs from the conserved cysteine through the conserved F or W. D genes are given only for firm matches. Some rows mark clone size as missing; the rest say once, few, many or name a class of expanded clone.

v_call	cdr3_length	clone_size	d_call	j_call	cdr3_nt	cdr3_aa
TRBV19	15	NA	TRBD2	TRBJ2-7	TGTGCCAGTAGTATAGAACTAGCGGGAGGCTACGAGCAGTACTTC	CASSIELAGGYEQYF
TRBV7-9	14	NA	NA	TRBJ2-5	TGTGCCAGCAGCTTACTCACCGGAGGAGAGAACCAGTACTTC	CASSLLTGGENQYF
TRBV18	16	NA	NA	TRBJ2-6	TGTGCCAGCTCACCGAACCCGGAGCCTGGGGCCAACGTCCTGACTTTC	CASSPNPEPGANVLTF
TRBV7-2	14	NA	NA	TRBJ2-7	TGTGCCAGCAGCTTAGACGGCAACTCCTACGAGCAGTACTTC	CASSLDGNSYEQYF
TRBV28	14	NA	NA	TRBJ1-3	TGTGCCACCTCTGTGTGGGGCGCTGGAAACACCATATATTTT	CATSVWGAGNTIYF
TRBV5-1	14	NA	NA	TRBJ2-7	TGCGCCAGCAGCTTGCAAGCAGGGTCCTACGAGCAGTACTTC	CASSLQAGSYEQYF
TRBV29-1	15	NA	NA	TRBJ2-2	TGCAGCGTTGGAGGTAGCCGGTCGAACACCGGGGAGCTGTTTTTT	CSVGGSRSNTGELFF
TRBV5-4	12	NA	NA	TRBJ2-2	TGTTCTGTTACAGGAGGTTCCGGGGAGCTGTTTTTT	CSVTGGSGELFF
TRBV5-4	13	NA	TRBD1	TRBJ2-5	TGTGCCAGCAGCCAGGGGGTCTGGGAGACCCAGTACTTC	CASSQGVWETQYF
TRBV14	15	NA	NA	TRBJ1-2	TGTGCCAGCAGCCAAGATCATGGCAGCCTCTATGGCTACACCTTC	CASSQDHGSLYGYTF
TRBV29-1	16	NA	NA	TRBJ2-1	TGCAGCGTTGCCCTCCTCACTAGAATGGCGAGCCATGAGCAGTTCTTC	CSVALLTRMASHEQFF
TRBV29-1	14	NA	TRBD1	TRBJ2-5	TGCAGCGCCAAGGGGTACAGGGGGCCAGAGACCCAGTACTTC	CSAKGYRGPETQYF
TRBV28	14	NA	NA	TRBJ2-7	TGTGCCAGCAGTGGGCCAAAAAGGATGTACGAGCAGTACTTC	CASSGPKRMYEQYF
TRBV9	15	few	TRBD2	TRBJ2-1	TGTGCCAGCAGCGTGATTAGCGGGATCTACAATGAGCAGTTCTTC	CASSVISGIYNEQFF
TRBV10-2	14	once	TRBD1	TRBJ1-5	TGCGCCAGCAGCAGGACAGGGTCCAATCAGCCCCAGCATTTT	CASSRTGSNQPQHF
TRBV27	12	NA	TRBD2	TRBJ2-7	TGTGCCAGCAGGACTAGCGGCTACGAGCAGTACTTC	CASRTSGYEQYF
TRBV2	13	NA	NA	TRBJ1-2	TGTGCCACCCACGAGATGGACAGCTATGGCTACACCTTC	CATHEMDSYGYTF
TRBV7-9	14	NA	NA	TRBJ1-1	TGTGCCCCGTCAACCCGGTCGCTGAACACTGAAGCTTTCTTT	CAPSTRSLNTEAFF
TRBV9	18	NA	TRBD2	TRBJ2-1	TGTGCCAGCAGCGTAGGGCTAGCGGGACCTAGCTTCTACAATGAGCAGTTCTTC	CASSVGLAGPSFYNEQFF
TRBV11-2	16	NA	TRBD2	TRBJ2-1	TGTGCCAGCACAACCTCAGTTAGCGGGATTTACAATGAGCAGTTCTTC	CASTTSVSGIYNEQFF
TRBV11-2	14	NA	NA	TRBJ2-1	TGTGCCAGCAGCTCGCACGGGCAGAATGGTGAGCAGTTCTTC	CASSSHGQNGEQFF
TRBV30	11	NA	NA	TRBJ1-1	TGTGCCTGGAGTGGTAGGGCTGAAGCTTTCTTT	CAWSGRAEAFF
TRBV10-3	14	NA	NA	TRBJ1-2	TGTGCCATCAAAGTAGACGAATTCAACTATGGCTACACCTTC	CAIKVDEFNYGYTF
TRBV7-9	14	NA	TRBD2	TRBJ2-7	TGTGCCAGCAGTCCCGGGGGGGGTTCCTACGAGCAGTACTTC	CASSPGGGSYEQYF
TRBV5-1	16	NA	NA	TRBJ2-7	TGCGCCAGCAGCTTGGTTGTTGGCTCAACAAACTACGAGCAGTACTTC	CASSLVVGSTNYEQYF
TRBV5-1	14	NA	NA	TRBJ1-4	TGCGCCAGCAGCTTGGTAGGAAGAAAAGAAAAACTGTTTTTT	CASSLVGRKEKLFF
TRBV9	12	once	NA	TRBJ2-3	TGTGCCAGCAGCGCCAGCACAGATACGCAGTATTTT	CASSASTDTQYF
TRBV7-2	14	NA	NA	TRBJ2-1	TGTGCCAGCAGCCAATTATATGGGAAGACAGATCAGTTCTTC	CASSQLYGKTDQFF
TRBV10-3	13	NA	NA	TRBJ2-2	TGTGCCATCGGGCTAGCGATAGTCGGGGAGCTGTTTTTT	CAIGLAIVGELFF
TRBV7-3	16	NA	TRBD2	TRBJ2-3	TGTGCCAGCAGCAAGACGGCGGGAGGACTCACAGATACGCAGTATTTT	CASSKTAGGLTDTQYF
TRBV7-3	18	NA	NA	TRBJ2-2	TGTGCCAGCAGCTTAATCGGAGGACAGGGAGGGGACACCGGGGAGCTGTTTTTT	CASSLIGGQGGDTGELFF
TRBV5-1	15	NA	NA	TRBJ2-1	TGCGCCAGCAGCCGACAGACAGAGGTTTACAATGAGCAGTTCTTC	CASSRQTEVYNEQFF
TRBV9	13	NA	NA	TRBJ2-1	TGTGCCAGCAGCGTAGCTGGAGGTAATGAGCAGTTCTTC	CASSVAGGNEQFF
TRBV27	16	NA	NA	TRBJ2-1	TGTGCCAGCAGACTGCTAGCATTCGACTCCTACAATGAGCAGTTCTTC	CASRLLAFDSYNEQFF
TRBV6-5	12	NA	NA	TRBJ1-2	TGTGCCAGCAGGCCAAGGACTGATGGCTACACCTTC	CASRPRTDGYTF
TRBV7-8	13	once	NA	TRBJ2-1	TGTGCCAGCAGCTTATTTCAGTCCCTGGAGCAGTTCTTC	CASSLFQSLEQFF
TRBV30	15	NA	TRBD1	TRBJ2-1	TGTGCCTGGAGTCCCGGGACAGGGGGCTTCGATGAGCAGTTCTTC	CAWSPGTGGFDEQFF
TRBV9	15	once	NA	TRBJ2-6	TGTGCCAGCAGCCCCATTAGCTCTGGGGCCAACGTCCTGACTTTC	CASSPISSGANVLTF
TRBV7-8	14	NA	TRBD1	TRBJ2-7	TGTGCCACCCTAGTGACAGGGCGATCCTACGAGCAGTACTTC	CATLVTGRSYEQYF
TRBV7-3	15	NA	TRBD2	TRBJ2-1	TGTGCCAGCAGCATCCTAGCGGGAGGTGACAATGAGCAGTTCTTC	CASSILAGGDNEQFF